The source of this T cell receptor (beta chain) is a study of beta chain features in type 1 diabetes. On this clone itself: Its antigen is not identified.

General study points: Type 1 diabetes patients had TCRB CDR3s that were shorter (moderately but significantly so) in all four CD4+ subsets.

Reverse transcription of all isolated RNA meant that expressed TCRB transcripts were sequenced. Profiled with immunoSEQ multiplex PCR; TCRdb holds only in-frame clones, not every one. The table shows 300,000 to 350,000 clones, with 9.3% occurring only once. Every single donor gave one heparinised blood draw, and these averaged roughly 100 mL. CD4+ cells of the naive, central memory, regulatory and stem cell-like memory types were sorted via CD45RO/CCR7/CD25/CD127/CD95/CD27. The CDR3 extends over 15 amino acids. V dropped 2 bases and J dropped 0 bases, with 9 bases sitting between them. Germline CDR1 is SGHKS and CDR2 is YYEKEE (reference sequence).

The TCR sequence derives from a man under 40 with type 1 diabetes. The chain carries TRBV5-5 and TRBJ2-4; D not resolved. The material sequenced was central memory CD4+ T cells from blood. CDR3 amino acids: CASSLGQAAKNIQYF. For the CDR3, the DNA is TGTGCCAGCAGCTTAGGCCAGGCAGCCAAAAACATTCAGTACTTC.